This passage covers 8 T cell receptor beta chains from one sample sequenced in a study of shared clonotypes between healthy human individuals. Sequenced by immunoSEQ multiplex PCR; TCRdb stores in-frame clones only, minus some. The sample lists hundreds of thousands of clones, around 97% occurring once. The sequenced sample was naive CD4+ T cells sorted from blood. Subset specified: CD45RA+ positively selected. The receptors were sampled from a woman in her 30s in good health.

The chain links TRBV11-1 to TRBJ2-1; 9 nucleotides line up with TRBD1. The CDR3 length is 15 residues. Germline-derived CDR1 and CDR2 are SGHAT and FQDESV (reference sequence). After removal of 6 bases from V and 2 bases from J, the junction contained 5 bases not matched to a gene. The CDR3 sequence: CASSMGQGPYNEQFF. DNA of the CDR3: TGTGCCAGCAGTATGGGACAGGGCCCCTACAATGAGCAGTTCTTC. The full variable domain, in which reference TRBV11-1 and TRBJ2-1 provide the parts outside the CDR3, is EAEVAQSPRYKITEKSQAVAFWCDPISGHATLYWYRQILGQGPELLVQFQDESVVDDSQLPKDRFSAERLKGVDSTLKIQPAELGDSAMYLCASSMGQGPYNEQFFGPGTRLTVL.

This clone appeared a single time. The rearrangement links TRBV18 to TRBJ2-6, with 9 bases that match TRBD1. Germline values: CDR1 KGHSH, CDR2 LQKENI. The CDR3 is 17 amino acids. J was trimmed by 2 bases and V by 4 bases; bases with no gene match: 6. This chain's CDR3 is CASSRNRGQAGANVLTF. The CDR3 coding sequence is TGTGCCAGCTCACGGAACAGGGGGCAGGCTGGGGCCAACGTCCTGACTTTC.

The CDR3 DNA reads TGTGCCAGTAGTCCCTTAGCGTTCACCGGGGAGCTGTTTTTT. Its translation is CASSPLAFTGELFF. V and J are TRBV19 and TRBJ2-2; perhaps TRBD2 as D (5 bases). CDR3 length: 14 residues. V lost 5 bases and J lost 4, with 11 bases in between. Germline V gene lookup returns CDR1 LNHDA and CDR2 SQIVND (reference sequence).

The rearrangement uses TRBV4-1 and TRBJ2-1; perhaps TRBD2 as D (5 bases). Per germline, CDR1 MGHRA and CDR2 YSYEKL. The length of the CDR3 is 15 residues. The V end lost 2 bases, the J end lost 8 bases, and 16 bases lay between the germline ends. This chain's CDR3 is CASSQTGKLTYEQFF. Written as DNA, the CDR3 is TGCGCCAGCAGCCAAACGGGAAAGCTGACCTATGAGCAGTTCTTC.

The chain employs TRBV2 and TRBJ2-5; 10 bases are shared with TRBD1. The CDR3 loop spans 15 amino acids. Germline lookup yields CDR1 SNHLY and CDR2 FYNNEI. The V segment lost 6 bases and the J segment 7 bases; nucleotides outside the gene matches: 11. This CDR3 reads CASRGQGHRVGTQYF. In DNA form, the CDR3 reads TGTGCCAGCAGGGGACAGGGGCACCGAGTTGGGACCCAGTACTTC.

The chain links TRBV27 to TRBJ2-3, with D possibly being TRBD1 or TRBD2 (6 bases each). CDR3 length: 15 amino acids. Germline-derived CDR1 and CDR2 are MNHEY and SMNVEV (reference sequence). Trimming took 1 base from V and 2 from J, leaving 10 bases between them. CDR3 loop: CASSLFGGDTDTQYF. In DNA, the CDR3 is TGTGCCAGCAGTTTATTCGGGGGCGACACAGATACGCAGTATTTT.

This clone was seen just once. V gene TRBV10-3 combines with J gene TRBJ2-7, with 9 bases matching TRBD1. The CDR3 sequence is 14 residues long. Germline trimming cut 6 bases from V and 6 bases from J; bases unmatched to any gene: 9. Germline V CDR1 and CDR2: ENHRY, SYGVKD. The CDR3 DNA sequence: TGTGCCATCAGCGACCGGGACAGGGAGGCCGAGCAGTACTTC. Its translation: CAISDRDREAEQYF.

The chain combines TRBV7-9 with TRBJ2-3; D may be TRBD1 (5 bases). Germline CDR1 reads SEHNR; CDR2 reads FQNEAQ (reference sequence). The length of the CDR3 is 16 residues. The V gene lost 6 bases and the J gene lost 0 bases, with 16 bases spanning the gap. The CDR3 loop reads CASSHSGAGSTDTQYF. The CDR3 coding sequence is TGTGCCAGCAGTCATAGTGGGGCAGGCAGCACAGATACGCAGTATTTT.